This T cell receptor (beta chain) came from a study of blood T cell repertoires in COVID-19. Study details: The United States, Italy and Spain were the sources of the acute and convalescent COVID-19 samples. Nucleic acid was either cDNA or gDNA, and it came from T cells, B-cell-depleted T cells, or PBMCs.

Per germline, CDR1 SGHRS and CDR2 YFSETQ. The CDR3 consists of 15 residues. V was pared by 5 bases and J by 4 bases, with 6 bases of the junction left unmatched. This clone was observed once. Source study methods: Amplified reference gene primers provided the basis for estimating nucleated cell counts. Produced via immunoSEQ multiplex PCR; TCRdb's table is partial and in-frame only. V, J and clone size are those of that table, while D and trimming were read from the DNA. The table has about 120,000 clones, about nine tenths seen once. Sequenced material: peripheral blood. The clonotype was recovered from a human donor with active COVID-19. The donor label of this sample is uncertain. The rearrangement links TRBV5-1 to TRBJ2-3; TRBD2 aligns across 11 bases. CDR3 DNA sequence: TGCGCCAGCAGACTAGCGGGGGATGACTCAGATACGCAGTATTTT. Protein: CASRLAGDDSDTQYF.